This T cell receptor (beta chain) was sequenced during a study of beta chain features in type 1 diabetes. Across the study: In age, gender and cell yields, patients were similar to healthy donors. Taken together, all samples contributed around 100,000,000 examined sorted cells.

Notes on the study in general: Shorter TCRB CDR3s, moderately but significantly so, were found in Type 1 diabetes patients in all four CD4+ subsets.

Expressed TCRB transcripts were sequenced because the entire RNA isolate underwent reverse transcription. Libraries were prepared by immunoSEQ multiplex PCR; TCRdb keeps only in-frame clonotypes and omits some of them. The sample lists under 850,000 clones; around 15% were seen once. The CDR3 spans 12 residues. V lost 1 base and J 9 bases, leaving 8 bases between the germline ends. In germline, CDR1 is SGHRS, CDR2 YFSETQ. Comment on this clone: Its antigen is not known.

Purity exceeded 98% in all sorted populations. Source material: naive CD4+ T cells from blood. This sequence was found in a man younger than 30 with type 1 diabetes. The chain recombines TRBV5-1 with TRBJ2-1; D not resolved. The CDR3 DNA follows: TGCGCCAGCAGCTTGTCTGGGTCTGAGCAGTTCTTC. Residues: CASSLSGSEQFF.